This T cell receptor (beta chain) appears in the sequencing data of a study of identical twins. This clonotype came up a few times. With template switching, a universal primer site was added, and the cDNA carried unique molecular identifiers. TCRdb redid the calling of the 5' RACE reads with MiXCR, one entry per CDR3 protein. The sample has 200,000 to 250,000 distinct CDR3 sequences, 6.5% seen once. These data were also reused for a study on T cells expressing NK-cell markers. This second study says: The study drew TCR beta repertoires from sorted CD3+CD56+NKG2C+, CD3+CD56+NKG2C- and CD3+CD56-NKG2C+ T cells. Each of 6 or 7 donors carried dominant NKG2C+ clonotypes accounting for about 1.0-7.0% of CD8+ T cells. One observes that, in several donors, these clonotypes were also the leading ones within the CD3+CD56-NKG2C+ fraction.

The TCR comes from a young woman in good health. Sequenced: CD8+ T cells sorted from blood.

This chain's CDR3 is CASSPSPRGGNTIYF. For the CDR3, the DNA is TGTGCCAGCAGCCCCTCCCCCCGGGGTGGAAACACCATATATTTT. V and J are TRBV9 and TRBJ1-3; D ambiguous. This CDR3 region has 15 residues. Germline-derived CDR1 and CDR2 are SGDLS and YYNGEE. The V gene lost 4 bases and the J gene lost 3 bases, with 14 bases spanning the gap. The complete variable domain, with remaining parts taken from reference TRBV9 and TRBJ1-3, reads DSGVTQTPKHLITATGQRVTLRCSPRSGDLSVYWYQQSLDQGLQFLIQYYNGEERAKGNILERFSAQQFPDLHSELNLSSLELGDSALYFCASSPSPRGGNTIYFGEGSWLTVV.